This T cell receptor beta chain was identified in a study of molecular identifiers for immune sequencing clone quantification. General study results and limits: About a million naive cells reportedly did not prevent detection of spiked Jurkat TCR RNA from one cell.

The V end lost 8 bases, the J end lost 4 bases, and 10 bases lay between the germline ends. From germline, CDR1 is MNHEY and CDR2 SVGEGT. The length of the CDR3 is 12 residues. MiXCR, run by TCRdb on the PCR reads, gives a single entry per CDR3 protein. This table holds 550,000 to 750,000 distinct CDR3 sequences, nearly 20% found once. This clonotype has a count of ten or more. Antigen: not known. The clonotype originates from a human donor in good health. Some libraries in this study had Jurkat cell RNA spiked in. The chain couples TRBV6-2 or TRBV6-3 to TRBJ2-3; D unclear. The sequenced sample consisted of naive CD8+ T cells from blood, with Jurkat cell RNA spiked in. The subset denotes: FACS-sorted CD8+CD4-CCR7+CD45RA+ naive T cells. The CDR3 region has the DNA TGTGCCAGCCGAACCGCCCCAGATACGCAGTATTTT. Residues: CASRTAPDTQYF.